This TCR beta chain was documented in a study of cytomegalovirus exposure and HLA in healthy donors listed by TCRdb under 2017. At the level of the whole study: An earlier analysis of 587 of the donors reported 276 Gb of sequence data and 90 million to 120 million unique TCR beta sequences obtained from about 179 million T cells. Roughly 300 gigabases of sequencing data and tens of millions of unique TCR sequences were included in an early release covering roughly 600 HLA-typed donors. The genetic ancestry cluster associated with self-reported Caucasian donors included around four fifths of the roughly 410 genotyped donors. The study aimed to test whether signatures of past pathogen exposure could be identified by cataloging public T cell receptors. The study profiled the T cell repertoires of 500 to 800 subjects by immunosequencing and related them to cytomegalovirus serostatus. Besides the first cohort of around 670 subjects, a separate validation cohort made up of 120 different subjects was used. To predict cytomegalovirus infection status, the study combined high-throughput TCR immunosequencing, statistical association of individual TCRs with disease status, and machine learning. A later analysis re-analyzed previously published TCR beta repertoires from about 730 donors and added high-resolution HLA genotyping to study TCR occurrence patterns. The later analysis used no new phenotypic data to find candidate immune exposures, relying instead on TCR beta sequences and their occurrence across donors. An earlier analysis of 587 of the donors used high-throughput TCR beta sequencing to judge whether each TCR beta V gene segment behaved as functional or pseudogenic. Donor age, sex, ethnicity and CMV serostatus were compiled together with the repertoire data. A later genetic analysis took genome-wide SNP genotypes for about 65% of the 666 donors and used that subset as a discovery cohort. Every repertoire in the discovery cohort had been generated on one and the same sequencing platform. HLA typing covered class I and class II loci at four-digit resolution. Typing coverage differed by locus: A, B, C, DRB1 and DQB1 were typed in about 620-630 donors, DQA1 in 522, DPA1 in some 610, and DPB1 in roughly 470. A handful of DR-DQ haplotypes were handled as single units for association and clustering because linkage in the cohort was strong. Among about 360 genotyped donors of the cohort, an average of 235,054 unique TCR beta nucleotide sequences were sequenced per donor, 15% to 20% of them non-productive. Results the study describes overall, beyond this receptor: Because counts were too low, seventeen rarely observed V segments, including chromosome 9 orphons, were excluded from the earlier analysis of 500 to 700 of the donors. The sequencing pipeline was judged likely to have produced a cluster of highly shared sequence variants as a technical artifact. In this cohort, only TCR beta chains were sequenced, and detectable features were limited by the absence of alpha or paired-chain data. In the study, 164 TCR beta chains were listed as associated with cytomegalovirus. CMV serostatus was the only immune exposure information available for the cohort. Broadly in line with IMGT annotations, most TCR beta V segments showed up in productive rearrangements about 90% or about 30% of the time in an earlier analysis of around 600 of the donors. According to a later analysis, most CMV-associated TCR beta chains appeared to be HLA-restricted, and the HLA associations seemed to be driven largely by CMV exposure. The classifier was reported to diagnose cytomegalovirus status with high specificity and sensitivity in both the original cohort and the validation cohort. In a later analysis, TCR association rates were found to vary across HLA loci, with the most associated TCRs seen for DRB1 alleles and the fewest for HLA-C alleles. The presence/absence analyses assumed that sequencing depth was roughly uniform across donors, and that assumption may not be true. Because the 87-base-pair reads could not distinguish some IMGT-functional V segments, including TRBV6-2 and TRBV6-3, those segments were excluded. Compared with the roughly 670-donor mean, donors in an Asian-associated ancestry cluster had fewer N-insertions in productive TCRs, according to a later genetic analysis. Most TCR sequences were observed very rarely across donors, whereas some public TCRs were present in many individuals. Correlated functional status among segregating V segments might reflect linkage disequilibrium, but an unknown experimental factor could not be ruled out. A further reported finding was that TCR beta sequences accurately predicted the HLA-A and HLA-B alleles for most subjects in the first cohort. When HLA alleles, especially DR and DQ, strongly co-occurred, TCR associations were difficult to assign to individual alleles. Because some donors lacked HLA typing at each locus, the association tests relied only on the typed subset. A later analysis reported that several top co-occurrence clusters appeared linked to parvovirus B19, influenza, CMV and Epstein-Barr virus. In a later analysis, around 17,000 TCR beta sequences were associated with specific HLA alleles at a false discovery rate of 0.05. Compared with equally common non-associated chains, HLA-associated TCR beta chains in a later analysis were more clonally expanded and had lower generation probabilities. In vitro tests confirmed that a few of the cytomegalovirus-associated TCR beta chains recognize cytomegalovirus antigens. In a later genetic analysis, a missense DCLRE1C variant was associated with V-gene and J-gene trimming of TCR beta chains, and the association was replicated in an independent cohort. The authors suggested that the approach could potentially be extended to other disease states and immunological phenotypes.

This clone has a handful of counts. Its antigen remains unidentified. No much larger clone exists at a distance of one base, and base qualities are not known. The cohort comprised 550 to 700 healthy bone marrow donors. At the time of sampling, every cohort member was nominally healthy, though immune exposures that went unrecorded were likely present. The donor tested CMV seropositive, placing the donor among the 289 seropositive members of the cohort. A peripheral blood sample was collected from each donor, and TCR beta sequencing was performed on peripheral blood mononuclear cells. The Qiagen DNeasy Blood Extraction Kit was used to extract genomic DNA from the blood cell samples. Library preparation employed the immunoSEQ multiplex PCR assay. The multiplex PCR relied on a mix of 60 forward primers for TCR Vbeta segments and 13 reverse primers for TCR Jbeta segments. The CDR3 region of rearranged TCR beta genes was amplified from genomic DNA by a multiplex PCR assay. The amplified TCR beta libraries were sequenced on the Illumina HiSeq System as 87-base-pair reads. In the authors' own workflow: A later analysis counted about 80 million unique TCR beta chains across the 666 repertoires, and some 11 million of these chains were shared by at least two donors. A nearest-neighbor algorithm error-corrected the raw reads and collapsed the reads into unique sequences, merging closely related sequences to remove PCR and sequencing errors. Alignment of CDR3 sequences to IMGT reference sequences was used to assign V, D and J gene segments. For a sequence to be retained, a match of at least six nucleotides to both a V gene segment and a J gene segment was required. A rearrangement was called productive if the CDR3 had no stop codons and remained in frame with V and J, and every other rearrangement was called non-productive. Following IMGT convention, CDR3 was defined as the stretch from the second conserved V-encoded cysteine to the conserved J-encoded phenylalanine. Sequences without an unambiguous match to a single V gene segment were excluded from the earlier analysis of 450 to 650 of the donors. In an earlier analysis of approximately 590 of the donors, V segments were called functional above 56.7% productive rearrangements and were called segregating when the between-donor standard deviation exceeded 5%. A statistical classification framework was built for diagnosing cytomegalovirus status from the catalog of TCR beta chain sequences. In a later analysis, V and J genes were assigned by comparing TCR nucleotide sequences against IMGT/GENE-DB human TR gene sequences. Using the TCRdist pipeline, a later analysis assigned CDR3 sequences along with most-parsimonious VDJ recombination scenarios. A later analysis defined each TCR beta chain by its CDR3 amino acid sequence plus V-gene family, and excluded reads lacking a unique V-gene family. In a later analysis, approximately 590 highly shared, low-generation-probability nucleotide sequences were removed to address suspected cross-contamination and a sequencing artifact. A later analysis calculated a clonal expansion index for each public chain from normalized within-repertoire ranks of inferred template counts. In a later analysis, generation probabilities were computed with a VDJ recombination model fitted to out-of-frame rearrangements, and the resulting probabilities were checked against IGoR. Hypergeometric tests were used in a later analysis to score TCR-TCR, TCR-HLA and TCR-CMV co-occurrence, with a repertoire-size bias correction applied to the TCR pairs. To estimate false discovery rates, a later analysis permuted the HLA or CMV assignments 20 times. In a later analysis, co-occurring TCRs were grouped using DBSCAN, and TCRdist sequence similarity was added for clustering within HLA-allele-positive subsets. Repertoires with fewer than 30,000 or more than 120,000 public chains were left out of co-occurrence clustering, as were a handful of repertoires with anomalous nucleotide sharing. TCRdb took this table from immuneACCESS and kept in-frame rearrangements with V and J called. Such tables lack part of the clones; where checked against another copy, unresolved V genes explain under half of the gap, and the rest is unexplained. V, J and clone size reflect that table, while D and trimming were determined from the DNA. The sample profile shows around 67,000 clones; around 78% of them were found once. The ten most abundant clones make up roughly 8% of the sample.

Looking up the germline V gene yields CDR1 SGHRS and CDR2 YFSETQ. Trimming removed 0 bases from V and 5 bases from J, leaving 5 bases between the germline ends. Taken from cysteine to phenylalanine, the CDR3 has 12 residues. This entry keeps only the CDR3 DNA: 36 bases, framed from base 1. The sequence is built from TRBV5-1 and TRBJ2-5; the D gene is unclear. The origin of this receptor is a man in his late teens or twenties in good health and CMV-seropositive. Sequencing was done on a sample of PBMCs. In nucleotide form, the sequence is TGCGCCAGCAGCTTGGCCTACGAGACCCAGTACTTC. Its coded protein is CASSLAYETQYF.